This T cell receptor beta chain came from a study of response to subunit inactivated influenza vaccine. Study results and limitations: It was the authors' suggestion that each seasonal influenza vaccination recruits few new T cells.

A remark on this clonotype: The antigen is unknown.

One entry per CDR3 protein, called by TCRdb with MiXCR from the RT-PCR reads. Of approximately 700,000 distinct CDR3 sequences in the sample, approximately 14% were seen once. Sample: PBMCs from blood, taken approximately 13 days after vaccination. The source is a man in his fifties or sixties who received an inactivated influenza vaccine.

CDR3 nucleotide sequence: TGTGCCTGGAGTGGGGGTCGTTACAATGAGCAGTTCTTC. Its protein product is CAWSGGRYNEQFF. The chain uses TRBV30 and TRBJ2-1; no definite D call. CDR1 and CDR2 from the germline V gene are GTSNPN and SVGIG (reference sequence). This CDR3 contains 13 residues. The V and J ends lost 1 base and 4 bases respectively, with 8 bases between them.